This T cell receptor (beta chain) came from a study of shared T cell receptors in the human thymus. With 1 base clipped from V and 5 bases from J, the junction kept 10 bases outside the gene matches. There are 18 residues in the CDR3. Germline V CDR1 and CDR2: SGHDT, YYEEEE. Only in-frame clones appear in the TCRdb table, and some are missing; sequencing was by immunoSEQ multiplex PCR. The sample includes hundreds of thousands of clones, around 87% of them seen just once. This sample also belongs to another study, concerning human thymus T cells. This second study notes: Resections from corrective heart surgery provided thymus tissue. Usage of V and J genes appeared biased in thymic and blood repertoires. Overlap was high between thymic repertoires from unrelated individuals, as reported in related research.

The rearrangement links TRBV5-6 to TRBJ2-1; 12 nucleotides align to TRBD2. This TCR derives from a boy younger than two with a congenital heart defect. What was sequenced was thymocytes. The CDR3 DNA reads TGTGCCAGCAGCTTGATTGGGCGACGACTAGCGGGGGACAATGAGCAGTTCTTC. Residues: CASSLIGRRLAGDNEQFF.